This T cell receptor (beta chain) derives from a study of T cell changes during pregnancy in multiple sclerosis. The data were produced by immunoSEQ multiplex PCR, yet TCRdb's version contains in-frame clones alone and is incomplete. The sample has about 100,000 clones; 80% to 95% are singletons. CDR1 and CDR2 (germline): SGHNT, YYREEE (reference sequence). V dropped 5 bases and J dropped 2; count of bases not matched to a gene: 8. This CDR3 region has 16 residues. The sequenced sample was peripheral blood, obtained after pregnancy. The chain is built from TRBV5-4 and TRBJ2-3; 10 nucleotides align to TRBD2. The source of this sequence is a female donor with multiple sclerosis, enrolled in a pregnancy study. CDR3 DNA sequence: TGTGCCAGCAGAAATAGACTAGCGGGCCTCACAGATACGCAGTATTTT. Encoded protein: CASRNRLAGLTDTQYF.